This T cell receptor (beta chain) was sequenced during a study of shared clonotypes between healthy human individuals (dated by TCRdb to the early 2020s). About the study as a whole: Three men and a couple of women, aged 18 to 49 years, made up the cohort. To increase sequencing depth and limit assay-specific biases, different laboratories used diverse techniques to prepare libraries and sequence TCR repertoires. Per donor, three plates each were used for CD4 naive and CD4 memory, two for CD8 naive, and one for CD8 memory. Between about 0.85 and 10 billion PBMCs per donor were obtained by leukapheresis. Blood TCR repertoires of about 5 healthy adults were deeply sequenced to estimate repertoire size and the extent of clonotype sharing between individuals.

TCR CDR3 regions were amplified from genomic DNA by multiplex PCR using the deep immunoSEQ assay. For each cell subset, the extracted genomic DNA was distributed evenly across all wells of several immunoSEQ 96-well plates, and each plate served as one replicate. Each replicate PCR for sorted subsets received roughly 0.2 ug genomic DNA, equal to about 30,000 T cell genomes. The purified libraries were quantified using a Qubit 3.0 fluorometer, sized with a Bioanalyzer 2100, and then quantified again using the KAPA Library Quantification kit. Each immunoSEQ 96-well plate was sequenced on its own single-read 150-cycle Illumina NextSeq 550 flow cell. In the source study's methods: Because the immunoSEQ output included only junctional sequences and no quality scores, the filtering could not be the same as the filtering used for full-length reads. To assign V/J genes and CDR3, sequences were annotated against IMGT germline references using PyIR, a Python wrapper for IgBLAST v1.9. Any read was removed if the V/J assignment was weak (E-value above 1e-6), the CDR3 was missing, or the read contained stop codons, out-of-frame junctions, or ambiguous translated residues. A V3J clonotype was defined by an identical inferred V gene, J gene, and CDR3 amino acid sequence. To compute the percentage overlap between repertoires, the number of shared unique clonotypes was divided by the size of the smaller repertoire. Richness of each repertoire was evaluated using RTK rarefaction, the Chao1 estimator, and Recon v2.1 estimates of unobserved clonotypes. For all TCRbeta clonotypes obtained by the gDNA method from a handful of donors, generation probabilities were computed with OLGA. TCRdb took this table from immuneACCESS and kept in-frame rearrangements with V and J called. Such tables lack part of the clones; where checked against another copy, unresolved V genes explain under half of the gap, and the rest is unexplained. D and trimming were read from the DNA, whereas the V and J calls and clone size are those reported in that table. The sample data list approximately 980,000 clones, and approximately 80% of these were observed just once. The ten largest clonotypes hold approximately 1.5% of the sample.

With respect to this clone: Its antigen is still unknown. Per-nucleotide qualities are absent, and no much larger clonotype sits a single base away. Other DNA variants within this sample encode the same CDR3.

The donors were healthy, HIV-negative adults with no recently reported acute infections or vaccinations. Only Caucasian adults living in Nashville, Tennessee, USA were represented among the donors. CD4+ T cells were enriched by magnetic negative selection; naive cells were then positively selected on CD45RA, and the negative fraction formed the memory subset. Blood was obtained by leukapheresis, after which PBMCs were separated by Ficoll-Histopaque density gradient centrifugation and cryopreserved in liquid nitrogen vapor phase. Purity and quantity of every magnetically sorted T cell population were checked by analytical flow cytometry. From each sorted fraction, genomic DNA was isolated and quantified by UV absorbance on a Nanodrop 2000c. General findings and caveats noted by the study authors: Approximately 5% of naive CD4, 3% to 3.5% of naive CD8, about 2.4% of memory CD4, and less than 0.45% of memory CD8 clonotypes were shared across a few donors. Because the study included a small number of donors, the genetic and exposure-history diversity represented was limited. Incomplete sequencing was indicated by rarefaction of sorted-subset datasets, despite the large sequencing depth. Compared with non-shared clonotypes, clonotypes shared by all four sorted-subset donors had higher generation probabilities. Based on pairwise subsampling, the degree of clonotype sharing among donors was expected to be affected by sequencing depth. Naive subsets generally had larger estimated clonotype richness than memory subsets did. Only blood was sampled, and tissue TCR repertoires likely differ from those in blood.

Cut back by 1 base and 1 base, the V and J ends lie 2 bases apart. The germline V gene gives CDR1 as SGHAT and CDR2 as FQNNGV. The CDR3 sequence holds 12 residues, the cysteine and phenylalanine included. The only DNA kept is the CDR3, 36 bases in frame from the first base. The clonotype was recovered from a man aged 18 to 35 in good health. The sequenced sample consisted of memory CD4+ T cells sorted from blood. In light of the paper, this sample's cell subset or site label describes: CD45RA-negative fraction. This sequence uses TRBV11-2 and TRBJ2-7, with the D gene too uncertain to name. CDR3 loop: CASSLGSYEQYF. The DNA sequence is given as TGTGCCAGCAGCTTAGGATCCTACGAGCAGTACTTC.